The 20 T cell receptor beta chains reported below all come from one sample, sequenced in a study of shared clonotypes between healthy human individuals (TCRdb year 2020). Library creation used the immunoSEQ multiplex PCR assay. Imported from immuneACCESS, the table was reduced by TCRdb to in-frame sequences with V and J called. These copies leave out some clones; in studies compared against another copy, an unresolved V gene accounts for under half, and the cause of the remainder is not known. The sample includes over 400,000 clones, with 90% to 97% observed a single time. Clones ranked in the top ten supply 0.055% to 0.075% of the sample. The sequencing input was naive CD4+ T cells sorted from blood. Interpreted using the paper, the cell subset or site label stands for: CD45RA+ positively selected. The receptors originated from a woman aged 30 to 39 in good health.

The chain joins TRBV21-1 to TRBJ2-2; the table assigns TRBD2, which was not confirmed against the DNA. TRBV21-1 is reported as a pseudogene. The length of the CDR3 is 16 residues. The CDR3 bases are TGTGCCAGCAGCAAAGGACGGGAGGGCCTTTCCAGGGAGCTGTTTTTT. Encoded protein: CASSKGREGLSRELFF.

The rearrangement uses TRBV5-5 and TRBJ2-2; no clear D gene. CDR3 length equals 12 residues. V lost 4 bases to trimming and J lost 0 bases, with 1 base between them. In germline, CDR1 is SGHKS, CDR2 YYEKEE (reference sequence). The CDR3 protein is CASSANTGELFF. The CDR3 bases are TGTGCCAGCAGCGCGAACACCGGGGAGCTGTTTTTT.

The chain employs TRBV29-1 and TRBJ2-1, with a possible D match to TRBD1 (6 bases). V lost 4 bases to trimming and J lost 6 bases, with 16 bases between them. The CDR3 contains 14 residues. CDR1 is SQVTM, CDR2 ANQGSEA, per germline. DNA for the CDR3: TGCAGCGTTGCTCAGAGGGGGAGCGGCAATGAGCAGTTCTTC. Translating gives CSVAQRGSGNEQFF.

This clone has a single count. The V gene is TRBV7-9, the J gene TRBJ2-5; maybe TRBD1 (5 bases). CDR1 and CDR2 (germline): SEHNR, FQNEAQ (reference sequence). V lost 3 bases and J 5 bases, leaving 7 bases between the germline ends. This CDR3 has 12 residues. Here the CDR3 reads CASSFRDETQYF. Here the CDR3 DNA reads TGTGCCAGCAGCTTCAGGGATGAGACCCAGTACTTC.

Here the CDR3 reads CASSLERGRAKNIQYF. CDR3 DNA: TGTGCCAGCAGCTTAGAGAGGGGGCGAGCCAAAAACATTCAGTACTTC. V and J are TRBV7-8 and TRBJ2-4, with TRBD1 matching over 7 bases. V trimming: 1 base; J trimming: 0 bases; junction bases outside the gene matches: 3. The CDR3 consists of 16 residues. Germline V gene lookup returns CDR1 SGHVS and CDR2 FQNEAQ.

This clone appeared once. This chain links TRBV11-2 with TRBJ1-1; 8 positions agree with TRBD1. CDR3 length: 14 amino acids. Germline V lookup: CDR1 SGHAT, CDR2 FQNNGV. The V and J ends lost 7 bases and 5 bases, in that order; junction bases with no gene match: 9. The CDR3: CASNDRGLRTEAFF. DNA for the CDR3: TGTGCCAGCAACGACAGGGGTTTAAGGACTGAAGCTTTCTTT.

The chain uses TRBV18 and TRBJ1-2; D unclear. Looked up from germline, CDR1 is KGHSH and CDR2 is LQKENI. Trimming took off 2 bases at V and 0 bases at J, with 10 bases between the two ends. The CDR3 sequence is 15 residues long. CDR3 in amino acids: CASSPGGLTNYGYTF. The CDR3 coding sequence is TGTGCCAGCTCACCAGGTGGACTTACTAACTATGGCTACACCTTC.

The V and J genes are TRBV30 and TRBJ2-7; D may be TRBD1 or TRBD2 (5 bases each). Trimming took off 2 bases at V and 0 bases at J, with 14 bases between the two ends. This CDR3 has 15 amino acids. The germline V gene encodes CDR1 GTSNPN and CDR2 SVGIG (reference sequence). The CDR3 DNA is TGTGCCTGGAGTTTTCCCTGGGGGAGCTCCTACGAGCAGTACTTC. This codes for CAWSFPWGSSYEQYF.

The V and J genes are TRBV7-3 and TRBJ2-5, with TRBD1 matching 9 bases. J lost 0 bases, V lost 2 bases, and 4 bases had no gene match. Per germline, CDR1 SGHTA and CDR2 FQGTGA. The CDR3 sequence is 16 residues long. The CDR3 loop reads CASSLWGQGNQETQYF. The CDR3 DNA is TGTGCCAGCAGCTTATGGGGACAGGGTAACCAAGAGACCCAGTACTTC.

The CDR3 loop reads CASSLTSGSLEQYF. DNA for the CDR3: TGCGCCAGCAGCTTGACTAGCGGGAGCCTCGAGCAGTACTTC. This chain uses TRBV5-1 with TRBJ2-7; 11 bases are a match to TRBD2. Looked up from germline, CDR1 is SGHRS and CDR2 is YFSETQ. The CDR3 is made up of 14 amino acids. The V gene end was trimmed by 1 base and the J gene end by 6 bases; junction bases not matched to a gene: 3.

The chain combines TRBV11-2 with TRBJ1-3; no definite D call. Germline CDR1 is SGHAT and CDR2 is FQNNGV. There are 12 residues in the CDR3. The germline V and J ends were trimmed by 5 bases and 7 bases, with 9 bases remaining between them. The CDR3 DNA follows: TGTGCCAGCAGCCCAACGATTAACACCATATATTTT. Translating gives CASSPTINTIYF. Full variable domain (rest looked up from reference TRBV11-2 and TRBJ1-3): EAGVAQSPRYKIIEKRQSVAFWCNPISGHATLYWYQQILGQGPKLLIQFQNNGVVDDSQLPKDRFSAERLKGVDSTLKIQPAKLEDSAVYLCASSPTINTIYFGEGSWLTVV.

The rearrangement joins TRBV10-1 to TRBJ2-2; D not certain. This CDR3 spans 12 amino acids. Germline CDR1 is WNHNN and CDR2 is SYGVQD (reference sequence). The germline V and J ends were trimmed by 4 bases and 1 base, with 1 base remaining between them. The CDR3 sequence is CASSGNTGELFF. The CDR3 DNA reads TGCGCCAGCAGTGGGAACACCGGGGAGCTGTTTTTT.

The chain is built from TRBV14 and TRBJ2-5; TRBD1 aligns across 9 bases. The J segment lost 6 bases and the V segment lost 1 base, leaving 6 bases of the junction unmatched. The germline V gene encodes CDR1 SGHDN and CDR2 FVKESK. The length of the CDR3 is 15 residues. The CDR3 sequence is CASSQVWTGVKTQYF. DNA for the CDR3: TGTGCCAGCAGCCAAGTTTGGACAGGGGTGAAGACCCAGTACTTC.

V is TRBV6-5 and J is TRBJ2-2; 9 bases agree with TRBD1. The V gene end was trimmed by 8 bases and the J gene end by 5 bases; junction bases not matched to a gene: 6. The germline V gene has CDR1 MNHEY and CDR2 SVGAGI. The CDR3 is 14 amino acids. The CDR3 sequence: CASVGQGWTGELFF. The CDR3 DNA reads as TGTGCCAGCGTCGGACAGGGGTGGACCGGGGAGCTGTTTTTT.

As DNA, the CDR3 is TGTGCCAGCAGACGGGGTGAGCCCTACGAGCAGTACTTC. Translated, it gives CASRRGEPYEQYF. The J gene is TRBJ2-7, the V gene TRBV7-9; the D gene is possibly TRBD2 (5 bases). The V end was cut by 6 bases, the J end by 2 bases, with 11 bases between. The CDR3 is 13 amino acids. Per the germline V gene, CDR1 is SEHNR and CDR2 is FQNEAQ (reference sequence).

The chain combines TRBV9 with TRBJ1-1; no clear D. The germline V gene encodes CDR1 SGDLS and CDR2 YYNGEE. V dropped 0 bases and J dropped 7 bases, with 10 bases sitting between them. CDR3 length: 13 amino acids. CDR3 nucleotide sequence: TGTGCCAGCAGCGTAGCTTCGGTTGGTGAAGCTTTCTTT. This translates into CASSVASVGEAFF.

The V gene is TRBV18, the J gene TRBJ2-4, with D possibly TRBD2 on 6 matching bases. V lost 0 bases to trimming and J lost 9 bases, with 12 bases between them. CDR1 and CDR2 from the germline V gene are KGHSH and LQKENI. The CDR3 runs to 14 residues. This chain's CDR3 is CASSPPGGRGIQYF. CDR3 bases: TGTGCCAGCTCACCACCAGGAGGGCGGGGCATTCAGTACTTC.

V gene TRBV27 combines with J gene TRBJ1-5; D might be TRBD1 (5 bases). Germline V gene data show CDR1 as MNHEY and CDR2 as SMNVEV (reference sequence). The CDR3 is made up of 17 amino acids. V shed 4 bases and J shed 4 bases, with 20 bases lying between them. CDR3 DNA: TGTGCCAGCAGTTCACCCACACGGTCAGGGCGAAATCAGCCCCAGCATTTT. Amino acids: CASSSPTRSGRNQPQHF.

The chain uses TRBV2 and TRBJ1-2; D may be TRBD1 (6 bases). The germline V gene has CDR1 SNHLY and CDR2 FYNNEI. This CDR3 is 15 amino acids long. Trimming took off 4 bases at V and 5 bases at J, with 17 bases between the two ends. The CDR3 coding sequence is TGTGCCAGCAGTGGGGTAAGGGGGGACGATTATGGCTACACCTTC. This translates into CASSGVRGDDYGYTF. Drawing the rest from reference TRBV2 and TRBJ1-2, the complete variable domain is EPEVTQTPSHQVTQMGQEVILRCVPISNHLYFYWYRQILGQKVEFLVSFYNNEISEKSEIFDDQFSVERPDGSNFTLKIRSTKLEDSAMYFCASSGVRGDDYGYTFGSGTRLTVV.

The J gene is TRBJ2-7, the V gene TRBV7-2, with 8 bases fitting TRBD1. This CDR3 contains 15 residues. Germline assignment: CDR1 SGHTA and CDR2 FQGNSA. With V trimmed by 3 bases and J by 2 bases, 6 bases remained unmatched. The CDR3 region is CASSLTGDATYEQYF. The CDR3, as DNA: TGTGCCAGCAGCTTGACAGGGGACGCAACCTACGAGCAGTACTTC.